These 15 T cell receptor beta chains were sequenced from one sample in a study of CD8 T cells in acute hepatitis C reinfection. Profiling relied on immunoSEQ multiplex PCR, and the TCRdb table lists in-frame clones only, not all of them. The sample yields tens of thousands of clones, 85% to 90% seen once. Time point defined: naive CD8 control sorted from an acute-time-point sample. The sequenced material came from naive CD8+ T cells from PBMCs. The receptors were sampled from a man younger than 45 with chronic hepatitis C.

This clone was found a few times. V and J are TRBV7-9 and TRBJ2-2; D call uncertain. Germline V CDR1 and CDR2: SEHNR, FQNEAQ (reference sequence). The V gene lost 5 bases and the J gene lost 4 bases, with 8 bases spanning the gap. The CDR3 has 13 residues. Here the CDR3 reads CASSPSFTGELFF. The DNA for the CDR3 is TGTGCCAGCAGCCCCAGTTTCACCGGGGAGCTGTTTTTT.

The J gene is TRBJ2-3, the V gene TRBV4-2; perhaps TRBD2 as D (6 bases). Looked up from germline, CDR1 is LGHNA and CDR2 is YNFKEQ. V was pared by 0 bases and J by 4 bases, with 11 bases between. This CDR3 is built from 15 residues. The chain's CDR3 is CASSQDEASADTQYF. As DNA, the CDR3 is TGTGCCAGCAGCCAAGATGAGGCTAGCGCAGATACGCAGTATTTT.

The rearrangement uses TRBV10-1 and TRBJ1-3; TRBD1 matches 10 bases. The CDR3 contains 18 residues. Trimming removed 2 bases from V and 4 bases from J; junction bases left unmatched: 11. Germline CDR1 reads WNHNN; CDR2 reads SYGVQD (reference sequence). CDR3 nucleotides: TGCGCCAGCAGTGAGCCCAAAACTAAGACAGGGGGCGGAAACACCATATATTTT. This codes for CASSEPKTKTGGGNTIYF.

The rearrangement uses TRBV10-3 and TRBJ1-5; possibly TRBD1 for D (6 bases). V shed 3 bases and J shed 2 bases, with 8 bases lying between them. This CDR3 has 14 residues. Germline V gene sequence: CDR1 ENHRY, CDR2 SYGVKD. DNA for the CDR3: TGTGCCATCAGTGATAGGGGGGGCAATCAGCCCCAGCATTTT. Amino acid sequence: CAISDRGGNQPQHF.

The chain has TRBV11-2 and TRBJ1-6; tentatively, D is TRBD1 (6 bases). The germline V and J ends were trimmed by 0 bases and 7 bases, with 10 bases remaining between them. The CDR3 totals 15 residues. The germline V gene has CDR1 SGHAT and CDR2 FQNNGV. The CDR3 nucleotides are TGTGCCAGCAGCTTAGAGTACAGGGAGAATTCACCCCTCCACTTT. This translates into CASSLEYRENSPLHF. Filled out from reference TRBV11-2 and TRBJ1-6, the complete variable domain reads EAGVAQSPRYKIIEKRQSVAFWCNPISGHATLYWYQQILGQGPKLLIQFQNNGVVDDSQLPKDRFSAERLKGVDSTLKIQPAKLEDSAVYLCASSLEYRENSPLHFGNGTRLTVT.

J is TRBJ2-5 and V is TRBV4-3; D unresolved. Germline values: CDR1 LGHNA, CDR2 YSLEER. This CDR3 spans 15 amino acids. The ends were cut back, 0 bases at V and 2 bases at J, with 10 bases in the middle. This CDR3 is CASSQEEASQETQYF. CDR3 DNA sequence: TGCGCCAGCAGCCAAGAAGAAGCTAGTCAAGAGACCCAGTACTTC.

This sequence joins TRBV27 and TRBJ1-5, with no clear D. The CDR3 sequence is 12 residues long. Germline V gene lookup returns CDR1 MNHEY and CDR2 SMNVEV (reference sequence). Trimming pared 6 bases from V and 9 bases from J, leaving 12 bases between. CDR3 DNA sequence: TGTGCCAGCAGCCTCCCAGGCGGGCCCCAGCATTTT. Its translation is CASSLPGGPQHF.

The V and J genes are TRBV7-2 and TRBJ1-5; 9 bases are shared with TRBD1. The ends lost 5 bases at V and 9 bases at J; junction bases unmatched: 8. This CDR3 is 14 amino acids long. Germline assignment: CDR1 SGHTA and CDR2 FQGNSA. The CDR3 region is CASSTGQGITPQHF. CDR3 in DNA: TGTGCCAGCAGCACGGGACAGGGTATCACGCCCCAGCATTTT.

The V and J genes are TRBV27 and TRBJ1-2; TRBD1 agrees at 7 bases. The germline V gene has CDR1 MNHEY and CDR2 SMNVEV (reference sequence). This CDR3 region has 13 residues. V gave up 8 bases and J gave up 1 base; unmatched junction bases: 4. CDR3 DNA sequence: TGTGCCAGCGGCCGGGACAGTAACTATGGCTACACCTTC. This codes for CASGRDSNYGYTF.

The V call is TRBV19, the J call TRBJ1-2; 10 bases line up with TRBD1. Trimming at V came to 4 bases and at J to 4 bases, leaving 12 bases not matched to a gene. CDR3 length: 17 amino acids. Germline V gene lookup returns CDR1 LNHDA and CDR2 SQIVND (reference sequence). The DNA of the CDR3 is TGTGCCAGTAGTACGGGACAGGGGATCCCCTTTGGCTATGGCTACACCTTC. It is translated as CASSTGQGIPFGYGYTF.

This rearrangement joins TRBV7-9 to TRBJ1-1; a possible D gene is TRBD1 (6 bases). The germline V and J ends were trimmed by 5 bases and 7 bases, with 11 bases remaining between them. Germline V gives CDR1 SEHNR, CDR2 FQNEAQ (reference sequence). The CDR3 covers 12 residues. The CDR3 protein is CASSTQGGEAFF. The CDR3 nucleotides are TGTGCCAGCAGCACACAGGGCGGTGAAGCTTTCTTT.

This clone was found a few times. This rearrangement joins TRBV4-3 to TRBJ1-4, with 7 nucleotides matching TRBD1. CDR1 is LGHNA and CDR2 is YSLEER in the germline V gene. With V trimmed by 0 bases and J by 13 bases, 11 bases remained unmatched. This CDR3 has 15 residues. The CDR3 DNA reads TGCGCCAGCAGCCAAGATCGTGGGAGCACAGGGGCACTGTTTTTT. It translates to CASSQDRGSTGALFF.

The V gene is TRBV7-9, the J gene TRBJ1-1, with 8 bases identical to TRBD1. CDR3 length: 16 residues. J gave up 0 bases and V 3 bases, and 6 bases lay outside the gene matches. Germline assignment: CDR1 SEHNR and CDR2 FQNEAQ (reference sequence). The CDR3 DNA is TGTGCCAGCAGCTTGGCGACAGGGGATATGAACACTGAAGCTTTCTTT. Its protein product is CASSLATGDMNTEAFF.

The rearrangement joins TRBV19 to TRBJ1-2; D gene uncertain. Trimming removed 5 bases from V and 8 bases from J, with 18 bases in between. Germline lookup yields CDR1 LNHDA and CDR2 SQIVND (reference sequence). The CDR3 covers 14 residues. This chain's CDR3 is CASSSRGSDGGYTF. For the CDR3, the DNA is TGTGCCAGTAGTTCCCGAGGTAGCGACGGGGGCTACACCTTC.

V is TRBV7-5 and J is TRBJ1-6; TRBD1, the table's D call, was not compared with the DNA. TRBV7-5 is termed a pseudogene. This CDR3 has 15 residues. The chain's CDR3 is CARSLPGQGYSPLHF. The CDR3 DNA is TGTGCCAGAAGCTTACCGGGACAGGGTTATTCACCCCTCCACTTT.